This record looks at one T cell receptor beta chain sequence and its context. This record belongs to a study of control samples from healthy donors and cancer patients. This CDR3 is 13 amino acids long. J was trimmed by 5 bases and V by 5 bases; bases with no gene match: 2. The data were produced by immunoSEQ multiplex PCR, yet TCRdb's version contains in-frame clones alone and is incomplete. The sample has around 94,000 clones, about 90% seen once; the top ten hold 2% to 3%. This chain joins TRBV12-3 or TRBV12-4 and TRBJ2-2; 7 bases align to TRBD2. The sequence derives from a woman aged 18-29 years in good health. Sequencing used blood. The CDR3 DNA reads as TGTGCCAGCAGTATACTAGCGACCGGGGAGCTGTTTTTT. The encoded protein is CASSILATGELFF.